A selection of T cell receptor beta chains follows, all from one sample in a study of T-cell reconstitution after alpha-beta-depleted transplantation in children. TCRdb analysed the PCR reads with MiXCR anew, one entry per CDR3 protein. This table has 200,000 to 250,000 distinct CDR3 sequences, 11% appearing once. The sequenced sample was PBMCs, obtained before TCRalphabeta/CD19-depleted stem cell transplant. All receptors derive from a child younger than two with acute myeloid leukemia, due to receive a stem cell transplant. The CDR3 runs from the conserved cysteine through the conserved F or W. D genes are given only for firm matches. Size is stated for part of the rows, as once, few or many counts, or as a class when the clone is expanded.

>.|TRBV7-8|TRBJ2-3|.
TGTGCCAGCAGCTTAAGTAGGAGGGCAGATACGCAGTATTTT
CASSLSRRADTQYF
>few|TRBV23-1|TRBJ2-7|.
TGCGCCAGCTGTATCCGGGACAAAGACTACGAGCAGTACTTC
CASCIRDKDYEQYF
>.|TRBV15|TRBJ1-1|.
TGTGCCACCAGCAGAGAGGCAGGGGAGACCACCGAAGCTTTCTTT
CATSREAGETTEAFF
>many|TRBV5-5|TRBJ2-3|TRBD2
TGTGCCAGCAGCCCCACGGGACTAACGGACACAGATACGCAGTATTTT
CASSPTGLTDTDTQYF
>many|TRBV4-1|TRBJ2-7|TRBD2
TGCGCCAGCAGCCAAGAAAAAGCGGGGGGGCTCTACGAGCAGTACTTC
CASSQEKAGGLYEQYF
>many|TRBV20-1|TRBJ1-1|.
TGCAGTGCTAGAGATACCCCAGGGCTCGGCCAAGCTTTCTTT
CSARDTPGLGQAFF
>many|TRBV5-6|TRBJ2-7|TRBD2
TGTGCCAGCGGGACTAGCGGGATCTACGAGCAGTACTTC
CASGTSGIYEQYF
>many|TRBV20-1|TRBJ2-5|.
TGCAGTGCTCCGGCCGGGTTGGCGGGAAGGGGAGAGACCCAGTACTTC
CSAPAGLAGRGETQYF
>few|TRBV18|TRBJ2-7|.
TGTGCCAGCTCACCCCGACATCCCTACGAGCAGTACTTC
CASSPRHPYEQYF
>few|TRBV4-1|TRBJ2-7|.
TGCGCCAGCAGCCGATCCTCTGCCTACGAGCAGTACTTC
CASSRSSAYEQYF
>many|TRBV4-2|TRBJ2-4|.
TGTGCCAGCAGCCACGCCGGGACACGCGAAAAAAACATTCAGTACTTC
CASSHAGTREKNIQYF
>many|TRBV7-8|TRBJ2-7|.
TGTGCCAGCAGCTTAGTGTACCTCCAGAGCTCCTACGAGCAGTACTTC
CASSLVYLQSSYEQYF
>.|TRBV12-3/TRBV12-4|TRBJ2-7|.
TGTGCCAGCAGTTTAGAACCATCCCACGAGCAGTACTTC
CASSLEPSHEQYF
>many|TRBV7-9|TRBJ2-5|.
TGTGCCAGCAGCTCCCCGGGGACCAAGGAGACCCAGTACTTC
CASSSPGTKETQYF
>many|TRBV7-3|TRBJ1-1|.
TGTGCCAGCAGCTTATTGGGGGGGAGCACTGAAGCTTTCTTT
CASSLLGGSTEAFF
>many|TRBV7-9|TRBJ2-2|.
TGTGCCAGCAGCTCACTCGGCGGCCGTACCGGGGAGCTGTTTTTT
CASSSLGGRTGELFF
>.|TRBV7-9|TRBJ1-4|TRBD1
TGTGCCACGGACAGGAGTAATGAAAAACTGTTTTTT
CATDRSNEKLFF
>many|TRBV7-9|TRBJ2-4|.
TGTGCCAGTGTCGGGGGCGACAAAAACATTCAGTACTTC
CASVGGDKNIQYF
>many|TRBV2|TRBJ1-1|.
TGTGCCAGCATTCGGGGCCCTGCCTGGGGATACACTGAAGCTTTCTTT
CASIRGPAWGYTEAFF
>many|TRBV5-1|TRBJ2-2|TRBD1
TGCGCCAGCAGCTATCTGGGACAGGGGAACGGGGAGCTGTTTTTT
CASSYLGQGNGELFF
>.|TRBV7-6|TRBJ2-2|TRBD1
TGTGCCAGCAGCTTAGTCAAGGGGGCTATCACCGGGGAGCTGTTTTTT
CASSLVKGAITGELFF
>many|TRBV3-1|TRBJ2-1|.
TGTGCCAGCAGCCGCACGGCGGGGGCGTCCAGAAATGAGCAGTTCTTC
CASSRTAGASRNEQFF
>many|TRBV9|TRBJ2-3|TRBD1
TGTGCCAGCAGCGCTACCAAACTGGGACAGGGGGCGCAAGATACGCAGTATTTT
CASSATKLGQGAQDTQYF
>many|TRBV18|TRBJ2-7|TRBD2
TGTGCCAGCTCACCGAGGACTAGCGTTGACTACGAGCAGTACTTC
CASSPRTSVDYEQYF
>many|TRBV12-3/TRBV12-4|TRBJ1-2|.
TGTGCCAGCAGTTTTTCCTGGGGAACCTATGGCTACACCTTC
CASSFSWGTYGYTF
>few|TRBV2|TRBJ2-7|TRBD2
TGTGCCAGCAGTGATCGGGCTAGCGGGAGGTACGAGCAGTACTTC
CASSDRASGRYEQYF
>many|TRBV20-1|TRBJ1-2|.
TGCAGTGCTAGGGGAGGGAATGGCTACACCTTC
CSARGGNGYTF
>many|TRBV28|TRBJ2-7|TRBD1
TGTGCCAGCAGTAGTACAGGGGGCGGGACCTACGAGCAGTACTTC
CASSSTGGGTYEQYF
>.|TRBV29-1|TRBJ2-3|TRBD2
TGCAGCGTTGAGACTAGCGGGAGCACAGATACGCAGTATTTT
CSVETSGSTDTQYF
>many|TRBV5-4|TRBJ2-1|TRBD2
TGTGCCAGCAGCTTCGCTAGCGGGAGTTCCTACAATGAGCAGTTCTTC
CASSFASGSSYNEQFF
>many|TRBV7-9|TRBJ1-1|.
TGTGCCAGCAGCTTATTTCCGGCCAGGTGGGACACTGAAGCTTTCTTT
CASSLFPARWDTEAFF
>many|TRBV6-5|TRBJ2-7|TRBD1
TGTGCCAGCAGTTATTCGGCAGGGGGCGGGTACGAGCAGTACTTC
CASSYSAGGGYEQYF
>few|TRBV4-2|TRBJ1-2|.
TGTGCCAGCAGCCAAGGAGGGTTCTACGGCTACACCTTC
CASSQGGFYGYTF